The clone carrying this T cell receptor beta chain was seen at least ten times. Its antigen remains unknown. These data belong to a study of Graves' ophthalmopathy and Graves' hyperthyroidism. Study-level information: The study drew peripheral blood at initial diagnosis, before any treatment. Overall study findings and caveats: Blood also held most thyroid clonotypes expanded above 0.001 frequency.

New diagnoses, under 2 months' duration, and ages 18 to 65 characterized the hyperthyroidism patients. Thyroid ultrasound, orbital computed tomography, TRAb, serum thyroxine and clinical symptoms formed the basis of diagnosis. Trimming removed 4 bases at V and 2 bases at J, with 6 bases between. There are 13 residues in the CDR3. Germline loops: CDR1 SQVTM, CDR2 ANQGSEA. Beta-chain TCR CDR3 regions were amplified from RNA transcripts. The first round was an RT-PCR with HTBI primers, and the second round was a multiplex PCR. MiXCR, applied by TCRdb to the multiplex PCR reads, yields one record per CDR3 protein. The sample gives roughly 400,000 distinct CDR3 sequences, approximately 17% of which show up once; 2.4% is in the top ten.

This TCR derives from an adult woman with stable Graves' hyperthyroidism. This chain connects TRBV29-1 to TRBJ2-6; no definite D call. Sequenced: peripheral blood. The CDR3 bases are TGCAGCGTTGGGCCGACTGGGGCCAACGTCCTGACTTTC. Protein product: CSVGPTGANVLTF.